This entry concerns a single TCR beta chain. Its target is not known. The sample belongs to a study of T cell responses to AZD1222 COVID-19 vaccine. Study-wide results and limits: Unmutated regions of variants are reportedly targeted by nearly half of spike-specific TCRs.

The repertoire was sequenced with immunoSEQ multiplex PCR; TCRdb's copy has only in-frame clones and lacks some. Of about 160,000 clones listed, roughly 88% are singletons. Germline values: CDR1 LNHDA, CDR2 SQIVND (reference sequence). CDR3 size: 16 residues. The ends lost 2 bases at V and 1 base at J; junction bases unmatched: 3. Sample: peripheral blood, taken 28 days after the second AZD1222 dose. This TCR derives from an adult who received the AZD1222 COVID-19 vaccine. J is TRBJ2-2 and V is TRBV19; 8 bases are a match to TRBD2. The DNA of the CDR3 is TGTGCCAGTAGTATAAAGGGACTAGGGAACACCGGGGAGCTGTTTTTT. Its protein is CASSIKGLGNTGELFF.